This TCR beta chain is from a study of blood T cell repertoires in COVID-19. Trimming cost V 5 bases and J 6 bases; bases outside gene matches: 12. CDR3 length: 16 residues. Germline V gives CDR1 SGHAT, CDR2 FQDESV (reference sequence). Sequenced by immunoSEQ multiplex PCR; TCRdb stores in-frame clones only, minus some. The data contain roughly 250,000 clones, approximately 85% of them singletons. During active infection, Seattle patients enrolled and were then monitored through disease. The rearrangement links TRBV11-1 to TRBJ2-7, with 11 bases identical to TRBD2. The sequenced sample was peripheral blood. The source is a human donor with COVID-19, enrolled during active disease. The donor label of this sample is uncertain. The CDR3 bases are TGTGCCAGCAGCCCCCGCCTGGCTAGCGGGAGGATCGAGCAGTACTTC. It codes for CASSPRLASGRIEQYF.